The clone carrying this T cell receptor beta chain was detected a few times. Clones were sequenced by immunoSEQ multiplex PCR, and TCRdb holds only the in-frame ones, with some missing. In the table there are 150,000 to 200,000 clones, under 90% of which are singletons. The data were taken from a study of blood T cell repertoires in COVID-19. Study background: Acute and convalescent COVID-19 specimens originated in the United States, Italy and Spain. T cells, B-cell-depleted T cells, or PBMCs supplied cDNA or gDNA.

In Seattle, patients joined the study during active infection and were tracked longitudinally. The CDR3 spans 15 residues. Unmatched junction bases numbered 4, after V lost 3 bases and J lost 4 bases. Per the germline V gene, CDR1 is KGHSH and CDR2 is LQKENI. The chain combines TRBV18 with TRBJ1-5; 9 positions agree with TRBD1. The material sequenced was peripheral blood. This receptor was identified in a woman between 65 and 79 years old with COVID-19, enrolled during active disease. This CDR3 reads CASSPATGGNQPQHF. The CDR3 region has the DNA TGTGCCAGCTCACCGGCGACAGGGGGTAATCAGCCCCAGCATTTT.